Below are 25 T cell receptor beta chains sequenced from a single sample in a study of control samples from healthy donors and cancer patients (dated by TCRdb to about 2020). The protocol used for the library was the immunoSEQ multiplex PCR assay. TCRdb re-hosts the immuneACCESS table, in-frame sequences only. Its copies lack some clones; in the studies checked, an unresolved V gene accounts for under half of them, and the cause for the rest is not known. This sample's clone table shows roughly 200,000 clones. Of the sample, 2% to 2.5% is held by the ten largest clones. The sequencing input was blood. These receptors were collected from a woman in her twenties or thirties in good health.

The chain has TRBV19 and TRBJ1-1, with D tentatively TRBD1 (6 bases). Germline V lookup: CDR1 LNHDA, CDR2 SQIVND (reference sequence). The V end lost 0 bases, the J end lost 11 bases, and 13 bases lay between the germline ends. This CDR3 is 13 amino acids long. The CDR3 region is CASSIESGTQAFF. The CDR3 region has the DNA TGTGCCAGTAGTATAGAATCTGGGACACAGGCTTTCTTT.

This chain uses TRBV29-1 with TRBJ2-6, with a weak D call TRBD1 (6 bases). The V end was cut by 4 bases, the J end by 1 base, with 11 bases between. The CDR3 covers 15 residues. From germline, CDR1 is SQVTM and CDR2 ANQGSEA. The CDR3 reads CSVGQAWSGANVLTF. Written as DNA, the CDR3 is TGCAGCGTTGGACAGGCCTGGTCTGGGGCCAACGTCCTGACTTTC.

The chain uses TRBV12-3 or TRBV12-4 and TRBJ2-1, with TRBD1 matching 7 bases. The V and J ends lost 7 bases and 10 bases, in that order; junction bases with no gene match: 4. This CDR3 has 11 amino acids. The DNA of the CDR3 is TGTGCCAGCACCCTCAGGGGGGAGCAGTTCTTC. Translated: CASTLRGEQFF.

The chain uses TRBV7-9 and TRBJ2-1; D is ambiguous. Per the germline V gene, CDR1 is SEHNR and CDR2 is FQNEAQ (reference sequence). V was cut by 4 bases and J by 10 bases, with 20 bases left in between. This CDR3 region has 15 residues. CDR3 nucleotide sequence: TGTGCCAGCAGCTCTCCTAGTGGTCCCCTGAGGGAGCAGTTCTTC. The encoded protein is CASSSPSGPLREQFF.

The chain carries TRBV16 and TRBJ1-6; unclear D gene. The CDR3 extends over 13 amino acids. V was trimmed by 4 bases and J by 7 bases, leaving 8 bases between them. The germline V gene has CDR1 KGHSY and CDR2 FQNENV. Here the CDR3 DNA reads TGTGCCAGCAGCCCGGAGGTGAATTCACCCCTCCACTTT. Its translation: CASSPEVNSPLHF.

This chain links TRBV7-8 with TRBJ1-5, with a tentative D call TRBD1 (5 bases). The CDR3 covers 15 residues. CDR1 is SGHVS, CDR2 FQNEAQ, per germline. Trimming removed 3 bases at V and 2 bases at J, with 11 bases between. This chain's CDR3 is CASSFQRDRNQPQHF. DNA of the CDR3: TGTGCCAGCAGCTTTCAACGGGACCGCAATCAGCCCCAGCATTTT.

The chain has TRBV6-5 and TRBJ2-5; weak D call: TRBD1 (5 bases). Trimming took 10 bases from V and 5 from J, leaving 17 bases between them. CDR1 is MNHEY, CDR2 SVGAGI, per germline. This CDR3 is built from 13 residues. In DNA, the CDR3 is TGTGCCACCTTGGACACCCCACGGGAGACCCAGTACTTC. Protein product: CATLDTPRETQYF.

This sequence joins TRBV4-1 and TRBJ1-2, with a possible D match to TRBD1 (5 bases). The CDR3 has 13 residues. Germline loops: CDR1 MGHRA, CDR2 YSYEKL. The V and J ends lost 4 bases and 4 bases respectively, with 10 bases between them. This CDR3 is CASSLGTLYGYTF. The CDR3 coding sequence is TGCGCCAGCAGCCTGGGGACCCTCTATGGCTACACCTTC.

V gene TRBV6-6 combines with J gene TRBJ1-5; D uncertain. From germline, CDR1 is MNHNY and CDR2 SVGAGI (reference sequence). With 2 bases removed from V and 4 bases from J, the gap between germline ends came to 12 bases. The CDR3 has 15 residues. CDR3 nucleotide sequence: TGTGCCAGCAGTTACGCTAGTGCGGGGAATCAGCCCCAGCATTTT. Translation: CASSYASAGNQPQHF.

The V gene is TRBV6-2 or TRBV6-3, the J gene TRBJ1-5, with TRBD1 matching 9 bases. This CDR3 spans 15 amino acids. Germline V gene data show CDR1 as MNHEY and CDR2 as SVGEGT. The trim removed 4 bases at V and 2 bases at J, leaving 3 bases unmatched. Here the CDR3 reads CASSLDRGGNQPQHF. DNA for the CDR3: TGTGCCAGCAGTTTGGACAGGGGAGGCAATCAGCCCCAGCATTTT.

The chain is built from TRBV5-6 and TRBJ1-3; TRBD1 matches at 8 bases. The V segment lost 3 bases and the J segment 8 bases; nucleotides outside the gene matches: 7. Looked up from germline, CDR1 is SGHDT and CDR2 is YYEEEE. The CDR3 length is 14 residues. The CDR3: CASSSGQGRDTIYF. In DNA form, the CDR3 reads TGTGCCAGCAGCTCCGGACAGGGTCGGGACACCATATATTTT.

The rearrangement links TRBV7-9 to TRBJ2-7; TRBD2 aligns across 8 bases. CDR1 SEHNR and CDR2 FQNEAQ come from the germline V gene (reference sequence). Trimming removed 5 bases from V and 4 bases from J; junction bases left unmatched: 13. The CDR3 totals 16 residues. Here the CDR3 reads CASSRGEQASGYEQYF. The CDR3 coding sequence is TGTGCCAGCAGCCGAGGGGAGCAGGCTAGCGGGTACGAGCAGTACTTC.

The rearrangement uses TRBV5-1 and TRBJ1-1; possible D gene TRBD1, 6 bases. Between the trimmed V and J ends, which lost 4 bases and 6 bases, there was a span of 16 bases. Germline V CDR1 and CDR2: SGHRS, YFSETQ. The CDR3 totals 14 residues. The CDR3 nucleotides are TGCGCCAGCAGCCCCGACAGGCGAAAGGCTGAAGCTTTCTTT. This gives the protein CASSPDRRKAEAFF.

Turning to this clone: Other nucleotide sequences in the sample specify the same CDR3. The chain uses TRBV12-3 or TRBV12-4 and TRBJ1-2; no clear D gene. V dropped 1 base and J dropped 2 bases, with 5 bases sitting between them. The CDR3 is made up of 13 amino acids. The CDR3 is CASSLGSNYGYTF. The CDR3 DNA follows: TGTGCCAGCAGTTTAGGATCGAACTATGGCTACACCTTC.

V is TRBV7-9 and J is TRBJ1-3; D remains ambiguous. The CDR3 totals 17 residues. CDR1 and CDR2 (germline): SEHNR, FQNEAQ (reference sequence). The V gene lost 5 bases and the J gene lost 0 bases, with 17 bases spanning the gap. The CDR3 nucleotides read TGTGCCAGCAGCCCCGCGCTAGGACGGAGCTCTGGAAACACCATATATTTT. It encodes CASSPALGRSSGNTIYF. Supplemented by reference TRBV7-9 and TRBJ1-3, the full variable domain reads DTGVSQNPRHKITKRGQNVTFRCDPISEHNRLYWYRQTLGQGPEFLTYFQNEAQLEKSRLLSDRFSAERPKGSFSTLEIQRTEQGDSAMYLCASSPALGRSSGNTIYFGEGSWLTVV.

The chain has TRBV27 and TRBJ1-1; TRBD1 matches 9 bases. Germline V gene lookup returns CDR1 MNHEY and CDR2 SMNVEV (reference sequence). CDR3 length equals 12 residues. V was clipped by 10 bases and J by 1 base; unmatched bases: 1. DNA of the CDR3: TGTGCCACGGGACAGGGGAACACTGAAGCTTTCTTT. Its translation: CATGQGNTEAFF.

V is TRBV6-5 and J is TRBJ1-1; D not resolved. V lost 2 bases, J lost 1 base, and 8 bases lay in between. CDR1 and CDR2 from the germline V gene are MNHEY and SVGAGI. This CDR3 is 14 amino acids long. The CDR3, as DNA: TGTGCCAGCAGTTACGGCAGGCGGAACACTGAAGCTTTCTTT. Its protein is CASSYGRRNTEAFF.

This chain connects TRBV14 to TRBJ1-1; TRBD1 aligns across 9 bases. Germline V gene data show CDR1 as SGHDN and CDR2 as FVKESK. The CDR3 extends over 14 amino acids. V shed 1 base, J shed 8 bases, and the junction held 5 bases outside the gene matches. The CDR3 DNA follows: TGTGCCAGCAGCCAAGTTAACAGGGGGCAAGAAGCTTTCTTT. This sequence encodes CASSQVNRGQEAFF.

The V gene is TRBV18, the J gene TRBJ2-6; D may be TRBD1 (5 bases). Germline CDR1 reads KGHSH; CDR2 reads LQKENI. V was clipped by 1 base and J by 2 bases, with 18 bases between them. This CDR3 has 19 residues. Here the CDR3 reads CASSPLGQGPTAGANVLTF. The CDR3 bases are TGTGCCAGCTCACCACTAGGGCAGGGTCCTACGGCTGGGGCCAACGTCCTGACTTTC.

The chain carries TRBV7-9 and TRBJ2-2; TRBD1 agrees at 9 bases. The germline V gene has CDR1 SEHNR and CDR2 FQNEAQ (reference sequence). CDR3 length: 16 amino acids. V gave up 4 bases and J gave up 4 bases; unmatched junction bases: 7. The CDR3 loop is CASSSPGQGSTGELFF. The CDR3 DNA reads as TGTGCCAGCAGCTCACCGGGACAGGGATCCACCGGGGAGCTGTTTTTT.

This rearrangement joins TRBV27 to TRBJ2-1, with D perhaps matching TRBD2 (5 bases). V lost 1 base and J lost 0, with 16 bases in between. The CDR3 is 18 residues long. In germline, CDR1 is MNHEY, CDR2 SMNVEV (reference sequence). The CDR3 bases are TGTGCCAGCAGTTTATTTTACATGGATGGAGGCTCCTACAATGAGCAGTTCTTC. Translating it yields CASSLFYMDGGSYNEQFF.

The CDR3 reads CASTTGSLETQYF. CDR3 nucleotide sequence: TGTGCCAGCACCACAGGGTCCCTTGAGACCCAGTACTTC. The rearrangement joins TRBV7-6 to TRBJ2-5, with D perhaps TRBD1 (6 bases). V was cut by 7 bases and J by 5 bases, with 14 bases left in between. There are 13 residues in the CDR3. Germline values: CDR1 SGHVS, CDR2 FNYEAQ.

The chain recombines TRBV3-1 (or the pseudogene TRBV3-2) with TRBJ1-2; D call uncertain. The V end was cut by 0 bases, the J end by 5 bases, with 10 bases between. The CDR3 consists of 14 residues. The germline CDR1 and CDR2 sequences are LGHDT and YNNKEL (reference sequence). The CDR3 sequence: CASSQDVERYGYTF. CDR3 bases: TGTGCCAGCAGCCAAGATGTTGAGCGGTATGGCTACACCTTC.

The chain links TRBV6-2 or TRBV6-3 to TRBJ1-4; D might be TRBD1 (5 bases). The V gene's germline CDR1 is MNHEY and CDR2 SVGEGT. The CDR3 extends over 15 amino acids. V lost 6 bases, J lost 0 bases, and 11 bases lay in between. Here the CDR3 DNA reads TGTGCCAGCAGCCTCCCAGGGTCAACTAATGAAAAACTGTTTTTT. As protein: CASSLPGSTNEKLFF.

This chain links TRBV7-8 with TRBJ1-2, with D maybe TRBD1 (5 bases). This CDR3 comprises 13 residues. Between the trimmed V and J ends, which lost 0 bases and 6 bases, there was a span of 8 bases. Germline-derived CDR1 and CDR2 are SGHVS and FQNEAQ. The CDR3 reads CASSLAGEDGYTF. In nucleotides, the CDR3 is TGTGCCAGCAGCTTAGCGGGGGAAGATGGCTACACCTTC.